Presented here are 10 T cell receptor beta chains from one specimen sequenced in a study of blood T cells in healthy people across ages (dated by TCRdb to about 2015). The library was built by means of 5' RACE. The data were produced on an Illumina HiSeq 2500. A second PCR of about 6 to 11 cycles was performed with a sample-barcoded 5' primer and a J-beta primer mix. TCRdb trimmed the raw reads at Q25, called clones with MiXCR and kept productive beta chains. Rows are combined by CDR3 protein, so each entry shows the most common genes and DNA. The sample yields about 590,000 distinct CDR3 sequences; roughly 31% were counted once. The ten largest clones take up roughly 14% of the sample. The sample consisted of blood. These receptors were collected from a woman older than 75 in good health.

The chain carries TRBV21-1 and TRBJ1-2; the table calls TRBD1, which could not be checked here. TRBV21-1 is deemed a pseudogene. The CDR3 totals 14 residues. The CDR3 DNA reads as TGTGCCAGCAGCTTTCGTCCCCTTACAGGTGGCTACACCTTC. Its translation is CASSFRPLTGGYTF.

This clonotype was detected many times. This chain uses TRBV5-1 with TRBJ2-1; 10 nucleotides match TRBD1. V was pared by 4 bases and J by 6 bases, with 7 bases of the junction left unmatched. This CDR3 is 15 amino acids long. Germline CDR1 reads SGHRS; CDR2 reads YFSETQ. CDR3 protein: CASSRDRGGPNEQFF. As DNA, the CDR3 is TGCGCCAGCAGCAGGGACAGGGGAGGGCCCAATGAGCAGTTCTTC.

This clonotype appeared once. A much bigger clone sits one base away, suggesting this may be a read error. This sequence joins TRBV6-2 or TRBV6-3 and TRBJ1-5; perhaps TRBD1 as D (5 bases). Germline assignment: CDR1 MNHEY and CDR2 SVGEGT. CDR3 size: 15 residues. V gave up 11 bases and J gave up 2 bases, with 19 bases separating them. In nucleotides, the CDR3 is TGTGCCGGCCGGGGGAGCTTTATAGGCAATCAGCCCCAGCATTTT. Amino acid sequence: CAGRGSFIGNQPQHF.

The J gene is TRBJ1-2, the V gene TRBV28; a possible D gene is TRBD1 (5 bases). Germline V gives CDR1 MDHEN, CDR2 SYDVKM. V was clipped by 5 bases and J by 7 bases, with 20 bases between them. The CDR3 extends over 15 amino acids. The CDR3 protein is CASSISGTVRSGYTF. The CDR3 DNA reads TGTGCCAGCAGTATTTCCGGGACGGTCCGTTCTGGCTACACCTTC.

About this clonotype itself: A much bigger clone sits one base away, suggesting this may be a read error. The chain carries TRBV9 and TRBJ2-4; TRBD1 might be the D (5 bases). The CDR3 runs 14 residues. CDR1 and CDR2 (germline): SGDLS, YYNGEE. The CDR3 sequence: CASRVGQGQNIQYF. The CDR3 DNA reads TGTGCCAGCCGCGTCGGGCAGGGCCAAAACATTCAGTACTTC.

This clonotype was detected many times. A much larger clone lies a single base off, so this may be a read error. The chain carries TRBV5-1 and TRBJ2-5; D ambiguous. V was trimmed by 3 bases and J by 2 bases, leaving 11 bases between them. Germline V gene data show CDR1 as SGHRS and CDR2 as YFSETQ. The CDR3 extends over 14 amino acids. The CDR3 nucleotides are TGCGCCAGCAGCTGTTTCGGGCAGCAAGAGACCCAGTACTTC. Protein product: CASSCFGQQETQYF.

This chain uses TRBV5-6 with TRBJ2-7; no clear D. Germline V gene sequence: CDR1 SGHDT, CDR2 YYEEEE. The CDR3 length is 11 residues. Between the trimmed V and J ends, which lost 5 bases and 3 bases, there was a span of 6 bases. This chain's CDR3 is CASSKNYEQYF. CDR3 in DNA: TGTGCCAGCAGTAAGAACTACGAGCAGTACTTC.

This clonotype was seen ten or more times. V and J are TRBV30 and TRBJ2-7; 8 bases line up with TRBD1. V lost 2 bases, J lost 9 bases, and 3 bases stayed unmatched. The CDR3 is 11 amino acids. Germline CDR1 GTSNPN, CDR2 SVGIG (reference sequence). The CDR3, as DNA: TGTGCCTGGAGTAGGGGGACAGGGCAGTACTTC. Amino acid sequence: CAWSRGTGQYF.

This chain links TRBV6-5 with TRBJ2-1; TRBD2 agrees at 9 bases. The germline gives CDR1 MNHEY, CDR2 SVGAGI. V trimming: 5 bases; J trimming: 3 bases; junction bases outside the gene matches: 8. This CDR3 is built from 16 residues. CDR3 amino acids: CASSLSAGGNYNEQFF. DNA for the CDR3: TGTGCCAGCAGTCTCTCGGCGGGGGGGAACTACAATGAGCAGTTCTTC.

This chain uses TRBV7-2 with TRBJ2-7, with D tentatively TRBD1 or TRBD2 (5 bases each). Trimming stripped 2 bases from V and 4 bases from J, with 12 bases between. The CDR3 sequence is 14 residues long. Per germline, CDR1 SGHTA and CDR2 FQGNSA. The CDR3 DNA sequence: TGTGCCAGCAGCTTATACGGCAGGGAGTACGAGCAGTACTTC. This encodes CASSLYGREYEQYF.